The T cell receptor (beta chain) under discussion was sequenced for a study of blood T cell repertoires in COVID-19. Assay: immunoSEQ multiplex PCR; the TCRdb copy retains only in-frame clones and omits some. This repertoire shows roughly 170,000 clones, about 80% found once; its top ten account for about 7%. The sequencing input was peripheral blood. This TCR was recovered from a human donor in a cohort sampled during active COVID-19.

In nucleotides, the CDR3 is TGCACCAGCAGCCAAGGACAGGGGGCAAATGAAAAACTGTTTTTT. It codes for CTSSQGQGANEKLFF. The chain couples TRBV1 to TRBJ1-4; the D call of TRBD1 is as the table states it, not checked on the DNA. TRBV1 is annotated as a pseudogene. This CDR3 comprises 15 residues.